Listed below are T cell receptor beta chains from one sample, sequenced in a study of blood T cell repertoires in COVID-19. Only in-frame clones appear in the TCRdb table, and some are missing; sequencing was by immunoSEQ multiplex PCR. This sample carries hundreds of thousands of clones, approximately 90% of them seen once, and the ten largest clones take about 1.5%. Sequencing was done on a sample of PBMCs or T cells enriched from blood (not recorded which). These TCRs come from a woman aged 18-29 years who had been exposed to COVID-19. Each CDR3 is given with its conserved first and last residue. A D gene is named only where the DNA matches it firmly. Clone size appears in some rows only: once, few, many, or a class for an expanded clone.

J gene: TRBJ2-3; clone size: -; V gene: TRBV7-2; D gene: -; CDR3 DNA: TGTGCCAGCAGCTTAGACGGTGGTAGCACAGATACGCAGTATTTT; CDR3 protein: CASSLDGGSTDTQYF
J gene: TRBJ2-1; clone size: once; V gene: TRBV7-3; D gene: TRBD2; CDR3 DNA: TGTGCCAGCAGCCCTCTCGGACTAGCGGGGGGAACAAATGAGCAGTTCTTC; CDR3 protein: CASSPLGLAGGTNEQFF
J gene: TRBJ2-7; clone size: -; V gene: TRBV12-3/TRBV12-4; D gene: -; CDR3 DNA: TGTGCCAGCAGGTCACTAGTATCCGGGCAGTACTTC; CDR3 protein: CASRSLVSGQYF
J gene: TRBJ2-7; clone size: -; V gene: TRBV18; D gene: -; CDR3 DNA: TGTGCCAGCTCACCACAACAGGACCGGTACGAGCAGTACTTC; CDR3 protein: CASSPQQDRYEQYF
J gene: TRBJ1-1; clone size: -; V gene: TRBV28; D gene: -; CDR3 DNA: TGTGCCAGCAGTGACGCAGGGCCCGGGCCAGCTGAAGCTTTCTTT; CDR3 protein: CASSDAGPGPAEAFF
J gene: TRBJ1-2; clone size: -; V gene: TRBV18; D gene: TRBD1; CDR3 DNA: TGTGCCAGCTCACCTAAGACAGGGGGGGACTATGGCTACACCTTT; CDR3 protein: CASSPKTGGDYGYTF
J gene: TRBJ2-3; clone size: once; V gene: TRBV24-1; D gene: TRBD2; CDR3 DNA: TGTGCCACCAGTGACCCATCTACTAGCGGGGGGTCAGATACGCAGTATTTT; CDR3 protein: CATSDPSTSGGSDTQYF
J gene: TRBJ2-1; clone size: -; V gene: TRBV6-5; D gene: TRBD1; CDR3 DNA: TGTGCCAGCAGTTACTCAACGGGACAGGGTTACAATGAGCAGTTCTTC; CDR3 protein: CASSYSTGQGYNEQFF
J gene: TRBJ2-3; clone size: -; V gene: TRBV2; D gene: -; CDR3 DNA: TGTGCCAGCAGACAGGGAACAGATACGCAGTATTTT; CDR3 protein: CASRQGTDTQYF
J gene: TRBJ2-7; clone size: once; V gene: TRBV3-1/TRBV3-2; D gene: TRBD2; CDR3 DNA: TGTGCCAGCAGCCCGAAATGGGGACTAGCGGGAGGAATTCGCTACGAGCAGTACTTC; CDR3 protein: CASSPKWGLAGGIRYEQYF